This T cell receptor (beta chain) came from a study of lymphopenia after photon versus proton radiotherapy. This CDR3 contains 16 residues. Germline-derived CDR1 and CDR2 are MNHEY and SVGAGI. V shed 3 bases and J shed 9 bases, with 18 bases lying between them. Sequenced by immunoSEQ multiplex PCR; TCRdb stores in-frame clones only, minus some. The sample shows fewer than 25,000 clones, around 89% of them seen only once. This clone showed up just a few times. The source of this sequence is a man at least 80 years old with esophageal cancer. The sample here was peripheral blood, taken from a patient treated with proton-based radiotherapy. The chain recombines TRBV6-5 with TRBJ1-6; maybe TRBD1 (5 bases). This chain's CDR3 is CASSYERGRPGSPLHF. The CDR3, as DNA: TGTGCCAGCAGTTATGAGAGGGGCAGGCCAGGTTCACCCCTCCACTTT.